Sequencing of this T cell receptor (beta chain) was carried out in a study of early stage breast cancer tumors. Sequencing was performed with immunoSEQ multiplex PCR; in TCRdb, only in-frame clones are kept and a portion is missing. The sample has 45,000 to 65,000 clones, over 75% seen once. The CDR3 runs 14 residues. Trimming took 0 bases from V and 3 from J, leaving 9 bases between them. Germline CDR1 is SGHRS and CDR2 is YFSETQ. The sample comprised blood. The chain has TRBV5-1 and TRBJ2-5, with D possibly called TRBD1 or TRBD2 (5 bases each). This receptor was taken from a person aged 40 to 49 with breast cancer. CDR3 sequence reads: CASSLVGTEETQYF. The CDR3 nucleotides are TGCGCCAGCAGCTTGGTTGGGACGGAAGAGACCCAGTACTTC.